Presented here are 9 T cell receptor beta chains from one specimen sequenced in a study of beta chain features in type 1 diabetes. Study results and caveats: TCRB CDR3s from Type 1 diabetes patients were moderately but significantly shorter in all four CD4+ subsets.

These receptors lack a known antigen. Expressed TCRB transcripts were sequenced, since all the RNA that had been isolated was reverse transcribed. Profiling relied on immunoSEQ multiplex PCR, and the TCRdb table lists in-frame clones only, not all of them. The sample lists approximately 41,000 clones; approximately 70% were seen once. Sequenced sample: Tregs from blood. These receptor sequences come from a young man with type 1 diabetes. Some clones in this sample may be carry-over from other donors' samples.

In DNA form, the CDR3 reads TGTGCCATCATGGGGGGCAATGAGCAGTTCTTC. Its translation is CAIMGGNEQFF. The chain employs TRBV10-3 and TRBJ2-1; D might be TRBD2 (6 bases). V was trimmed by 7 bases and J by 6 bases, leaving 7 bases between them. The CDR3 extends over 11 amino acids. CDR1 is ENHRY, CDR2 SYGVKD, per germline.

The rearrangement joins TRBV2 to TRBJ1-6; D gene unclear. V was cut by 5 bases and J by 8 bases, with 4 bases left in between. From germline, CDR1 is SNHLY and CDR2 FYNNEI. The CDR3 runs to 11 residues. CDR3 coding DNA: TGTGCCAGCAGTTCGGATTCACCCCTCCACTTT. Translated: CASSSDSPLHF.

CDR3 nucleotides: TGTGCCAGCAGTTACTCCCCCAGGACAGGCCTCTACGAGCAGTACTTC. Translation: CASSYSPRTGLYEQYF. V and J are TRBV6-5 and TRBJ2-7; 7 nucleotides match TRBD1. The CDR3 is made up of 16 amino acids. V trimming: 0 bases; J trimming: 3 bases; junction bases outside the gene matches: 8. From germline, CDR1 is MNHEY and CDR2 SVGAGI.

This rearrangement joins TRBV5-1 to TRBJ2-7; possibly TRBD1 for D (6 bases). This CDR3 comprises 15 residues. V was clipped by 0 bases and J by 10 bases, with 20 bases between them. Looked up from germline, CDR1 is SGHRS and CDR2 is YFSETQ. CDR3 nucleotide sequence: TGCGCCAGCAGCTTGGGAGGGACACCTACTCTACGACAGTACTTC. Amino acid sequence: CASSLGGTPTLRQYF.

The J gene is TRBJ1-5, the V gene TRBV5-6; D uncertain. The CDR3 spans 13 residues. Germline CDR1 reads SGHDT; CDR2 reads YYEEEE. Trimming left V 0 bases short and J 4 bases short, with 5 bases between. The CDR3 loop reads CASSLGANQPQHF. In nucleotides, the CDR3 is TGTGCCAGCAGCTTGGGGGCTAATCAGCCCCAGCATTTT.

This sequence joins TRBV2 and TRBJ2-4, with 9 bases matching TRBD2. V shed 4 bases and J 4 bases; nucleotides not matched to a gene: 2. The CDR3 has 14 amino acids. The germline V gene encodes CDR1 SNHLY and CDR2 FYNNEI. CDR3 coding DNA: TGTGCCAGCAGTGGCGGGGGGGGGAAAAACATTCAGTACTTC. It encodes CASSGGGGKNIQYF.

This clone occurred a few times. The same CDR3 arises from other DNA sequences in this sample as well. This chain uses TRBV5-1 with TRBJ1-6; 9 bases fit TRBD1. The CDR3 has 14 amino acids. The germline V gene has CDR1 SGHRS and CDR2 YFSETQ. V shed 4 bases and J 10 bases; nucleotides not matched to a gene: 6. The CDR3 here is CASSQGQGGSPLHF. For the CDR3, the DNA is TGCGCCAGCAGCCAGGGACAGGGAGGGTCACCCCTCCACTTT.

The V call is TRBV10-3, the J call TRBJ2-1; a possible D gene is TRBD2 (5 bases). Trimming took 7 bases from V and 7 from J, leaving 8 bases between them. This CDR3 region has 11 residues. Germline V gene data show CDR1 as ENHRY and CDR2 as SYGVKD. CDR3 region: CAITGENEQFF. The CDR3 coding sequence is TGTGCCATCACTGGGGAGAATGAGCAGTTCTTC.

V is TRBV4-3 and J is TRBJ2-1, with D maybe TRBD1 (5 bases). V was pared by 2 bases and J by 6 bases, with 11 bases between. Per germline, CDR1 LGHNA and CDR2 YSLEER. There are 14 residues in the CDR3. CDR3 sequence: CASSQSKTANEQFF. The CDR3 DNA follows: TGCGCCAGCAGCCAAAGTAAGACAGCCAATGAGCAGTTCTTC.